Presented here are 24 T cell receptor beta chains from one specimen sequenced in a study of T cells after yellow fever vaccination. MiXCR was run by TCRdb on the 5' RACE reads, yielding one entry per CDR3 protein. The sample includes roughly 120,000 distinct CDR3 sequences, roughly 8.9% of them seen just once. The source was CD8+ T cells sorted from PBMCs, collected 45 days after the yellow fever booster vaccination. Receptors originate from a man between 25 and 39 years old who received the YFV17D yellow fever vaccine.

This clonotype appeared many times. Here the CDR3 DNA reads TGTGCCAGCAGCCAGACTAGCGGGCACCAAGAGACCCAGTACTTC. This encodes CASSQTSGHQETQYF. V is TRBV9 and J is TRBJ2-5, with 10 bases fitting TRBD2. The germline gives CDR1 SGDLS, CDR2 YYNGEE. CDR3 size: 15 residues. The V gene end was trimmed by 4 bases and the J gene end by 0 bases; junction bases not matched to a gene: 3.

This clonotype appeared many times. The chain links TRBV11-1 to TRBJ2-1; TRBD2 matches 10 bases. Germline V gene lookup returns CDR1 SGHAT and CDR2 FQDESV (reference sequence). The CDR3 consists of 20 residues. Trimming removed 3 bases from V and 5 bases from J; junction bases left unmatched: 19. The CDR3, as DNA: TGTGCCAGCAGCTTGCCAAAAGACAGTCCTAAGCGGGGGGGCCACAATGAGCAGTTCTTC. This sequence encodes CASSLPKDSPKRGGHNEQFF.

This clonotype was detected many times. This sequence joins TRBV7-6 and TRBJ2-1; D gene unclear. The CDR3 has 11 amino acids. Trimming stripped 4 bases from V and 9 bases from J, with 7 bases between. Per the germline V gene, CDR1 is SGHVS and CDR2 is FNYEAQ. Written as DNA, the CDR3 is TGTGCCAGCAGCTCTCTGGGTGAGCAGTTCTTC. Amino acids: CASSSLGEQFF.

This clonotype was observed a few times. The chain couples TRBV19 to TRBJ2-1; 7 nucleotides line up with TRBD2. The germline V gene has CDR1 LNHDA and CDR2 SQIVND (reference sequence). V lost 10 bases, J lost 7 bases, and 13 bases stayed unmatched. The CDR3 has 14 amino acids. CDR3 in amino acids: CATGFAGVTNEQFF. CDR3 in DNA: TGTGCCACCGGATTCGCGGGAGTAACGAATGAGCAGTTCTTC. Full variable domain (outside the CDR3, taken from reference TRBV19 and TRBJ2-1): DGGITQSPKYLFRKEGQNVTLSCEQNLNHDAMYWYRQDPGQGLRLIYYSQIVNDFQKGDIAEGYSVSREKKESFPLTVTSAQKNPTAFYLCATGFAGVTNEQFFGPGTRLTVL.

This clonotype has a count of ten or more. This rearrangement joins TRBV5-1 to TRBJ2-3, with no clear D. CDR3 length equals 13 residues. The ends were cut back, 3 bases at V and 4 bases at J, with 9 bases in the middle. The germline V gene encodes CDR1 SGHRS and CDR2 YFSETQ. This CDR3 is CASSSWLADTQYF. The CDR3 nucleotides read TGCGCCAGCAGCTCTTGGTTAGCAGATACGCAGTATTTT. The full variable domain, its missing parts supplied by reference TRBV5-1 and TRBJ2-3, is KAGVTQTPRYLIKTRGQQVTLSCSPISGHRSVSWYQQTPGQGLQFLFEYFSETQRNKGNFPGRFSGRQFSNSRSEMNVSTLELGDSALYLCASSSWLADTQYFGPGTRLTVL.

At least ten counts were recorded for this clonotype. CDR3 DNA: TGTGCCAGCAGTTTGGGGGGAACCTATGGCTACACCTTC. Protein sequence: CASSLGGTYGYTF. This chain joins TRBV12-3 or TRBV12-4 and TRBJ1-2; possible D gene TRBD1, 5 bases. The CDR3 has 13 amino acids. The V end was cut by 3 bases, the J end by 4 bases, with 9 bases between.

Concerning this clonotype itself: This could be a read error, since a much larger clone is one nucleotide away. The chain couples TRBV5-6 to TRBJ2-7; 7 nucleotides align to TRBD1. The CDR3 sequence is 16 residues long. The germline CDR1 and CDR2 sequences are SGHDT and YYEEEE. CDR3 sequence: CASSLVGRGSAYKQYF. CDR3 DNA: TGTGCCAGCAGCTTGGTAGGCAGGGGGTCTGCCTACAAGCAGTACTTC.

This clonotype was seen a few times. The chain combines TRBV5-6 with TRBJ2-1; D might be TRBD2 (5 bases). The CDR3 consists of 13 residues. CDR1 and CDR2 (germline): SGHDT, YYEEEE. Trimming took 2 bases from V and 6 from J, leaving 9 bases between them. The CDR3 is CASSFSVLNEQFF. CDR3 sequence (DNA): TGTGCCAGCAGCTTTAGCGTACTCAATGAGCAGTTCTTC.

The CDR3 protein is CASSQVYSSYEQYF. The CDR3 nucleotides are TGTGCCAGCAGCCAGGTGTACAGCTCCTACGAGCAGTACTTC. The rearrangement links TRBV5-6 to TRBJ2-7; D gene ambiguous. This CDR3 spans 14 amino acids. V lost 4 bases to trimming and J lost 0 bases, with 11 bases between them. CDR1 SGHDT and CDR2 YYEEEE come from the germline V gene.

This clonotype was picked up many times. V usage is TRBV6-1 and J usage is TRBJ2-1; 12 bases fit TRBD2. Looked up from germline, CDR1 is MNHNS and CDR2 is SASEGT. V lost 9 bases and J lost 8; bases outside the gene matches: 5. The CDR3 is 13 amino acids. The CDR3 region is CASGTSGSHEQFF. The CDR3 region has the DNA TGTGCCAGTGGGACTAGCGGGTCCCATGAGCAGTTCTTC.

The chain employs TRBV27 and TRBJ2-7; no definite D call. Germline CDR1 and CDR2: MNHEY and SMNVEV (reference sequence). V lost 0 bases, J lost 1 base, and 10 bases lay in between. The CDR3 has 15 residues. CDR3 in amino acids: CASSLSGIVSYEQYF. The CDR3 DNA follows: TGTGCCAGCAGTTTATCGGGAATTGTGTCCTACGAGCAGTACTTC.

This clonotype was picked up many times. In DNA, the CDR3 is TGCAGTGCCATATCGGCGGACGGTCACAATGAGCAGTTCTTC. Amino acids: CSAISADGHNEQFF. The chain recombines TRBV20-1 with TRBJ2-1; D is unclear. CDR1 is DFQATT, CDR2 SNEGSKA, per germline (reference sequence). V was cut by 6 bases and J by 5 bases, with 17 bases left in between. This CDR3 contains 14 residues.

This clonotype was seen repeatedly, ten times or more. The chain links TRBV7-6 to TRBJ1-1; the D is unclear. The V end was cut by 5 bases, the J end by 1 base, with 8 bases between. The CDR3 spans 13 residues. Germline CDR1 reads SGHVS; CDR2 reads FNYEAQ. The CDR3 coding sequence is TGTGCCAGCAGCCTCGGACGGAACACTGAAGCTTTCTTT. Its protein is CASSLGRNTEAFF.

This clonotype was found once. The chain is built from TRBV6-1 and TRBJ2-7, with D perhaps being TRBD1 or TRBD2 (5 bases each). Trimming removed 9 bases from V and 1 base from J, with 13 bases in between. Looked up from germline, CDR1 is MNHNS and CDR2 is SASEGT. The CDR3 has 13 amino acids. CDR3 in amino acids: CASRLGDSYEQYF. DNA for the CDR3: TGTGCCAGTCGCCTGGGGGATTCCTACGAGCAGTACTTC.

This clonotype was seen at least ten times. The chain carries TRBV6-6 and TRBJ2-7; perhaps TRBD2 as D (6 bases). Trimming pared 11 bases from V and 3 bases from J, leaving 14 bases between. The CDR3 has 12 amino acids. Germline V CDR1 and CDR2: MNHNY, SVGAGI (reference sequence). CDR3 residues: CASGGSLYEQYF. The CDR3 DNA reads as TGTGCCTCTGGGGGGAGTCTCTACGAGCAGTACTTC.

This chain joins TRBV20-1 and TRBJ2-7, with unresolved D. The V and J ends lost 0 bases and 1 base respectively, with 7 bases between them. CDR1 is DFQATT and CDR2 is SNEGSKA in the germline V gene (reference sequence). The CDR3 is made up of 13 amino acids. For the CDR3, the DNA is TGCAGTGCTAGAGACCCCGGGTCCTACGAGCAGTACTTC. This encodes CSARDPGSYEQYF.

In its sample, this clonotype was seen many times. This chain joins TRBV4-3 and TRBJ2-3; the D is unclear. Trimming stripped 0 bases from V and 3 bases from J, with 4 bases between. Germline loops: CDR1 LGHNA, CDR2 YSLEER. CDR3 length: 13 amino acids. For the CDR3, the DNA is TGCGCCAGCAGCCAAGATCCGACAGATACGCAGTATTTT. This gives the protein CASSQDPTDTQYF.

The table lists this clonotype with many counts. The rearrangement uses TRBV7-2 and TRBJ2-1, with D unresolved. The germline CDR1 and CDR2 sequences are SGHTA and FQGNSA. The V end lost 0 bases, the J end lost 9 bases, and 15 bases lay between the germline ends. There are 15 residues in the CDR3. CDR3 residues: CASSLAWTTTGEQFF. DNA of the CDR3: TGTGCCAGCAGCTTAGCCTGGACCACCACGGGTGAGCAGTTCTTC.

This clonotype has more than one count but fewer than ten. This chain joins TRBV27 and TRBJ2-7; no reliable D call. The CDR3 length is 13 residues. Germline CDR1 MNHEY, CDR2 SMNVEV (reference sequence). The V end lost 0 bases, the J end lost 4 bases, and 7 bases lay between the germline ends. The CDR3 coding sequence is TGTGCCAGCAGTTTATCGATCGGGTACGAGCAGTACTTC. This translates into CASSLSIGYEQYF.

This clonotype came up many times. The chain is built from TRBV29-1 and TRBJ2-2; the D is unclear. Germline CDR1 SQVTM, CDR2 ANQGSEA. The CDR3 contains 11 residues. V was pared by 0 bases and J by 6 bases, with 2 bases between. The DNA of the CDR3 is TGCAGCGTTGAAGAGCCCGGGGAGCTGTTTTTT. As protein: CSVEEPGELFF.

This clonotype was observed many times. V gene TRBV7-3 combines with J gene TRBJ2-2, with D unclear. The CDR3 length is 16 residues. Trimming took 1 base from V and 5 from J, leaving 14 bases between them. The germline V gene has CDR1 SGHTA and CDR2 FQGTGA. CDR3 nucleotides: TGTGCCAGCAGCTTAAACCCAGGAGTGGGTACCGGGGAGCTGTTTTTT. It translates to CASSLNPGVGTGELFF.

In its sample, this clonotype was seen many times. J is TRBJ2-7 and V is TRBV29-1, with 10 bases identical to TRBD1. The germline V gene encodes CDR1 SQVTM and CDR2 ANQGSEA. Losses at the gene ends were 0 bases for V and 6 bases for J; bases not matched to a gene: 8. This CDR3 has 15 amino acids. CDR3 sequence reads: CSVEDGTGVGREQYF. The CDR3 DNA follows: TGCAGCGTTGAAGACGGGACAGGGGTAGGGCGCGAGCAGTACTTC.

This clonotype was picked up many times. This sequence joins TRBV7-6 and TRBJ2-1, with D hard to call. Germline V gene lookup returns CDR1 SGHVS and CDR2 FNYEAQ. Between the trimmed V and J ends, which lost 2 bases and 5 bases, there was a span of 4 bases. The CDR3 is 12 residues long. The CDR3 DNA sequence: TGTGCCAGCAGCTTAAGTCACAATGAGCAGTTCTTC. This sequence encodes CASSLSHNEQFF.

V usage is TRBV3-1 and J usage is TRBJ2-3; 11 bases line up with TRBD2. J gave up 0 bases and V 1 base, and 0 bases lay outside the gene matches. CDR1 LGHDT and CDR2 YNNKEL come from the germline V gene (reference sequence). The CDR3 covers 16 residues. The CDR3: CASSQGTSGSTDTQYF. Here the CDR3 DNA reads TGTGCCAGCAGCCAAGGGACTAGCGGGAGCACAGATACGCAGTATTTT.